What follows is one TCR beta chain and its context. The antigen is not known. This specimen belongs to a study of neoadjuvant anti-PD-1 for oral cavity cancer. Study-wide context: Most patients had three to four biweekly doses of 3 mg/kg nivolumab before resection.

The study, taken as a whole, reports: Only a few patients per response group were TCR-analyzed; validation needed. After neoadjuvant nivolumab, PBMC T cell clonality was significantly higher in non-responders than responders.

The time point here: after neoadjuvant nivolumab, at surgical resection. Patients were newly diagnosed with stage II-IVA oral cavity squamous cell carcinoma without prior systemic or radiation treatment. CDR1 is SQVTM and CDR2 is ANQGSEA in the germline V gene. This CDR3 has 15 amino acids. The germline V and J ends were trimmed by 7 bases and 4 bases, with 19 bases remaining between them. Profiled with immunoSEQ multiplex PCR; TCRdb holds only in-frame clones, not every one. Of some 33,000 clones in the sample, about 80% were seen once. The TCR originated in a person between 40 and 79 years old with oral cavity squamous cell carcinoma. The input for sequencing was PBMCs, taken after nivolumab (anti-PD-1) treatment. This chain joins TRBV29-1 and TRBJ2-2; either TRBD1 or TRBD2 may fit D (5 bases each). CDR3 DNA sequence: TGCAGCGGAAGCAAGAGGGGACCGGGCACCGGGGAGCTGTTTTTT. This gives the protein CSGSKRGPGTGELFF.